What follows describes a single T cell receptor beta chain. What it binds is not known. This specimen comes from a study of PD-1 blockade in classical Hodgkin lymphoma. Overall study context: Each patient was given nivolumab 3 mg/kg through a vein every 2 weeks.

There was relapse after autologous stem cell transplantation in every patient, and there was variation in brentuximab vedotin exposure. Best responses were complete response, partial response or progressive disease. The repertoire was sequenced with immunoSEQ multiplex PCR; TCRdb's copy has only in-frame clones and lacks some. The sample carries tens of thousands of clones, 75% to 90% recorded once. General study findings and limits: Whoever responded completely had baseline diversity much like that seen in newly diagnosed patients. Individuals initiating nivolumab under 1 year after ASCT were excluded.

The CDR3 totals 15 residues. V dropped 5 bases and J dropped 0 bases, with 11 bases sitting between them. Germline CDR1 is SGHTA and CDR2 is FQGNSA. The rearrangement uses TRBV7-2 and TRBJ1-5; D ambiguous. The material was peripheral blood mononuclear cells (PBMCs), obtained at baseline. This clonotype originated in a human donor with classical Hodgkin lymphoma. The CDR3 DNA is TGTGCCAGCAGCCTCGGACCTGGTAGCAATCAGCCCCAGCATTTT. It translates to CASSLGPGSNQPQHF.